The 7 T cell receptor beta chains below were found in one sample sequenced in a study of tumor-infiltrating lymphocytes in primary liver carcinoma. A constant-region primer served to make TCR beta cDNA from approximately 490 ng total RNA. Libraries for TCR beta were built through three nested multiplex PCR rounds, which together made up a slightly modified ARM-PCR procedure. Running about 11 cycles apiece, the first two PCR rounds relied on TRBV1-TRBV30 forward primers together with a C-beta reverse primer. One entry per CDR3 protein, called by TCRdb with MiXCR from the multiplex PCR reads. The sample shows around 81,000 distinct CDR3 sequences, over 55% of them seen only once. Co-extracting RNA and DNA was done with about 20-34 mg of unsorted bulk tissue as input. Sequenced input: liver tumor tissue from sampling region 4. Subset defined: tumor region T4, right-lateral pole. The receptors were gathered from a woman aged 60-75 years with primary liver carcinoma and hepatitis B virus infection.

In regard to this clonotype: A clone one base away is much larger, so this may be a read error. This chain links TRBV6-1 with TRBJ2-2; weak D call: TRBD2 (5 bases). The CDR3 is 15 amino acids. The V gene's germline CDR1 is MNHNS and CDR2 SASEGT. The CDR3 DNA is TGTGCCAGCAGTGTCGGCCTAGCACGACCCGGGGAGCTGGTTTTT. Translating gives CASSVGLARPGELVF.

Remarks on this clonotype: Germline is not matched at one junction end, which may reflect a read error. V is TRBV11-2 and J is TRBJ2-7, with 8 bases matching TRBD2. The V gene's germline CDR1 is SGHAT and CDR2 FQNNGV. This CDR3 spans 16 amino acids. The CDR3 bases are TGTTCCAGCAGCTATGGCGGGAGGACATCGGGAAGCGAGCAGTACTTC. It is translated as CSSSYGGRTSGSEQYF.

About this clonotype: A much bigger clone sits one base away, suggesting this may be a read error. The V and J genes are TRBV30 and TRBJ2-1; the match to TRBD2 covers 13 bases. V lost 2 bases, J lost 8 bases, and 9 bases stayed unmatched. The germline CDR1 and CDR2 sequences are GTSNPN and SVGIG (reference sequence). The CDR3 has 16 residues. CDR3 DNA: TGTGCCTGGAGTACAGGACTAGCGGGAGCGGGTGATGAGCAGTTCTTC. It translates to CAWSTGLAGAGDEQFF.

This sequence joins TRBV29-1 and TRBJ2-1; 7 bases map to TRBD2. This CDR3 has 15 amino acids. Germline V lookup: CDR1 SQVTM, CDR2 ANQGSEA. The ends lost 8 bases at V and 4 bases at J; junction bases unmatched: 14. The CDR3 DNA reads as TGCAGCATTGGAGGGTCTAGCGGATCGTACAATGAGCAGTTCTTC. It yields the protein CSIGGSSGSYNEQFF.

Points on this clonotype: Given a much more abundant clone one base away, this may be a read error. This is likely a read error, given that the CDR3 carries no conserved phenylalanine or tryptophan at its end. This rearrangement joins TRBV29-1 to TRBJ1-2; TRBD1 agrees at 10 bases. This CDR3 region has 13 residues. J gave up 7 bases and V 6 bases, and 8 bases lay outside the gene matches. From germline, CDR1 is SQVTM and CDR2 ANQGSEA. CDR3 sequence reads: CSVAEGQGIGYTV. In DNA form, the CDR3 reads TGCAGCGTCGCCGAGGGACAGGGGATTGGCTACACCGTC.

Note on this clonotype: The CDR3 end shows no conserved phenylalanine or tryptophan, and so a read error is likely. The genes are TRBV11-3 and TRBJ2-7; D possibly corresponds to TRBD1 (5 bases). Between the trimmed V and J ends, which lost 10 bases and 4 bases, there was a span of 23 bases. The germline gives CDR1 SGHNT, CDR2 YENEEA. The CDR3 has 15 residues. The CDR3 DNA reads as TGTGCCATTAGCTTAGGTCGGCGGCAGGGTTACGAGCAGTACTAC. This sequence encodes CAISLGRRQGYEQYY.

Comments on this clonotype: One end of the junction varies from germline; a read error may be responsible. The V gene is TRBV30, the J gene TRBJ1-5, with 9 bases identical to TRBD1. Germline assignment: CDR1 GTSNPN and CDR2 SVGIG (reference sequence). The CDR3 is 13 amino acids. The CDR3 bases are TGTGCCTGGGACAGGGGGTTTGGTCAGCCCCAACATTTT. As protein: CAWDRGFGQPQHF. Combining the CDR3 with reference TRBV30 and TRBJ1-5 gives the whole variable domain SQTIHQWPATLVQPVGSPLSLECTVEGTSNPNLYWYRQAAGRGLQLLFYSVGIGQISSEVPQNLSASRPQDRQFILSSKKLLLSDSGFYLCAWDRGFGQPQHFGDGTRLSIL.